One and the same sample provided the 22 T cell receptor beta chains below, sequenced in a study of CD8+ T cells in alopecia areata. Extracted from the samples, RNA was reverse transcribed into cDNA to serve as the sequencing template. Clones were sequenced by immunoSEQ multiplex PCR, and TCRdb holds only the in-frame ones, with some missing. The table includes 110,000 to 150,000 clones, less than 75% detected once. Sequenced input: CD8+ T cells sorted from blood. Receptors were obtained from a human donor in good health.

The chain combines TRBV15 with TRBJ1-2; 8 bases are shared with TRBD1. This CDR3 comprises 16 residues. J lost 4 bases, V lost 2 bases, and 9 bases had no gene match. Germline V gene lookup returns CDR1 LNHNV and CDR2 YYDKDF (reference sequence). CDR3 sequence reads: CATSRPSETGVYGYTF. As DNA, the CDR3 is TGTGCCACCAGCAGACCCTCCGAGACAGGGGTCTATGGCTACACCTTC.

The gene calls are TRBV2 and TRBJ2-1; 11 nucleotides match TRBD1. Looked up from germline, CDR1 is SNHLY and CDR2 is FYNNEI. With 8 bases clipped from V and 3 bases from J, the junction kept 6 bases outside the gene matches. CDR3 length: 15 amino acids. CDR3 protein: CASGQGATYYNEQFF. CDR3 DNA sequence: TGTGCCAGCGGACAGGGGGCGACTTACTACAATGAGCAGTTCTTC.

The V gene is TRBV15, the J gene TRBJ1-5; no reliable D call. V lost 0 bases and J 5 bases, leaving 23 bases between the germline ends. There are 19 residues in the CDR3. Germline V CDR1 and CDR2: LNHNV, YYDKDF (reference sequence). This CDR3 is CATSRDLILLRRGDQPQHF. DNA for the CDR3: TGTGCCACCAGCAGAGATCTCATTCTTCTGCGGAGAGGCGATCAGCCCCAGCATTTT.

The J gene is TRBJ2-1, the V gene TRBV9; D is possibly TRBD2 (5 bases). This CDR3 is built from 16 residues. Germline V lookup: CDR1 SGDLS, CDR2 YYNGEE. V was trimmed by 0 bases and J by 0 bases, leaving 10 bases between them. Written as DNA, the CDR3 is TGTGCCAGCAGCGTAGTGGAGGCCCCCTCCTACAATGAGCAGTTCTTC. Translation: CASSVVEAPSYNEQFF.

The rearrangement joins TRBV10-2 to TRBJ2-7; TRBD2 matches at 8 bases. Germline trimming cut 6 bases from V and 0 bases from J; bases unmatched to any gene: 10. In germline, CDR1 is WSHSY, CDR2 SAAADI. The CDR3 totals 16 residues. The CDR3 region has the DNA TGCGCCAGCAGCGCTCTTACCGGGACTAGCTCCTACGAGCAGTACTTC. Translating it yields CASSALTGTSSYEQYF.

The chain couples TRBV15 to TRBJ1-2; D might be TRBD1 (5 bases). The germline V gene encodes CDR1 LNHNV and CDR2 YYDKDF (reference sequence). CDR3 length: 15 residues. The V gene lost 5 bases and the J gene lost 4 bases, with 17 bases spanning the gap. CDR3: CATSGPGTEGYGYTF. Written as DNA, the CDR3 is TGTGCCACCAGCGGGCCCGGGACGGAAGGCTATGGCTACACCTTC.

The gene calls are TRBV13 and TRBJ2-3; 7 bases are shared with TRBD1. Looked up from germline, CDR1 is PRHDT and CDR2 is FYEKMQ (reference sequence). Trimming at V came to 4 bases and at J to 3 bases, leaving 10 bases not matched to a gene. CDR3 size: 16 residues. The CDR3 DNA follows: TGTGCCAGCAGCTCGGGGACAGCTGGGAGTACAGATACGCAGTATTTT. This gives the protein CASSSGTAGSTDTQYF.

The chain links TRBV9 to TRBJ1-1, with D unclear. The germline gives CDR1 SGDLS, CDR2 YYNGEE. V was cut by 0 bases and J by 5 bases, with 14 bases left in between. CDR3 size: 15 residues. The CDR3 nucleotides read TGTGCCAGCAGCGTAGGTGCCAGCCCGAGGACTGAAGCTTTCTTT. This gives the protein CASSVGASPRTEAFF.

The CDR3 loop is CASSLALEDEQFF. CDR3 nucleotides: TGCGCCAGCAGCTTGGCGCTGGAGGATGAGCAGTTCTTC. The chain links TRBV5-1 to TRBJ2-1; D may be TRBD2 (5 bases). The ends were cut back, 0 bases at V and 8 bases at J, with 9 bases in the middle. CDR1 and CDR2 (germline): SGHRS, YFSETQ. This CDR3 spans 13 amino acids.

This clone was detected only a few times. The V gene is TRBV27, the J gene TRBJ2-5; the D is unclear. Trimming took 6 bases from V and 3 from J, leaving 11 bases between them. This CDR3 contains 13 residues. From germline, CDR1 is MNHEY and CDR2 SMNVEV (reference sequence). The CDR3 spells CASRPYPEETQYF. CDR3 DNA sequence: TGTGCCAGCAGACCATATCCGGAAGAGACCCAGTACTTC.

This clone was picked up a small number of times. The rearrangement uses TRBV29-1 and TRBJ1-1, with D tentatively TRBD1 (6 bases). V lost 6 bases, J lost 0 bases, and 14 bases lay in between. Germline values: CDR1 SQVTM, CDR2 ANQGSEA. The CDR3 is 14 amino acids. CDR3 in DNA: TGCAGCGTGGGGGGCGCGGAGATGAACACTGAAGCTTTCTTT. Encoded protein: CSVGGAEMNTEAFF.

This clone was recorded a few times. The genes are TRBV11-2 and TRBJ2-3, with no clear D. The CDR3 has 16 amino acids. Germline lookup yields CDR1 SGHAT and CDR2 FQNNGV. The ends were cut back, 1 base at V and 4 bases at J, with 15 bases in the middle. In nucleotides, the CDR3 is TGTGCCAGCAGCTTAGCCCTCCTTGGCGTGGCAGATACGCAGTATTTT. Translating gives CASSLALLGVADTQYF.

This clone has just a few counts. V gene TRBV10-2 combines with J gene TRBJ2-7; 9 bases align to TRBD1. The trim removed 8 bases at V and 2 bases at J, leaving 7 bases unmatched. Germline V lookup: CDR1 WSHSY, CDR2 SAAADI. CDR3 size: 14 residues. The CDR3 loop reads CASYEQGATYEQYF. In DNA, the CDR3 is TGCGCCAGCTATGAACAGGGGGCCACCTACGAGCAGTACTTC.

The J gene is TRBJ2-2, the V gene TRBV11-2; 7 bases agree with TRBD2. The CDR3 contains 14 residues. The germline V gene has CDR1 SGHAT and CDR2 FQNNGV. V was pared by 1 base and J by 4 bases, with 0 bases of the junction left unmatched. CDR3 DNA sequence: TGTGCCAGCAGCTTAGCGGGAGGCACCGGGGAGCTGTTTTTT. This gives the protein CASSLAGGTGELFF.

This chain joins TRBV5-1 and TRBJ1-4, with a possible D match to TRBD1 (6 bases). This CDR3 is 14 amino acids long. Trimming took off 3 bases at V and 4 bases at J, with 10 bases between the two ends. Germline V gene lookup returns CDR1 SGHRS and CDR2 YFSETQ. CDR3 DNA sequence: TGCGCCAGCAGCTCAGGACAGAGTAATGAAAAACTGTTTTTT. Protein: CASSSGQSNEKLFF.

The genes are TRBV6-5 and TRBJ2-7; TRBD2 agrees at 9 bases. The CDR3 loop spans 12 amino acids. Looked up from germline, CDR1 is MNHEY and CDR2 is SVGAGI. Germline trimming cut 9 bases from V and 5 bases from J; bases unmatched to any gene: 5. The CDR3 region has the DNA TGTGCCAGTGGACTAGCGCTGAACGAGCAGTACTTC. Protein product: CASGLALNEQYF.

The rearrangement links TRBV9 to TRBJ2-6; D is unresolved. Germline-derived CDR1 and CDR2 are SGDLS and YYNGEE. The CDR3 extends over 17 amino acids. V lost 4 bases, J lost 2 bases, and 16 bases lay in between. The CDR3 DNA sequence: TGTGCCAGCAGCCCCCGTGATGTGGGGACTGGGGCCAACGTCCTGACTTTC. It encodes CASSPRDVGTGANVLTF.

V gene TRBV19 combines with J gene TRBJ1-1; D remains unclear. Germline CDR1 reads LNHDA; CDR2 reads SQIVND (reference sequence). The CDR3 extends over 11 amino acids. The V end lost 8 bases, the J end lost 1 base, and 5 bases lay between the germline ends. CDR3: CASRGNTEAFF. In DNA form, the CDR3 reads TGTGCCAGTCGGGGGAACACTGAAGCTTTCTTT.

The CDR3 is CASSPTQGNTEAFF. CDR3 nucleotide sequence: TGCGCCAGCAGCCCAACACAGGGGAACACTGAAGCTTTCTTT. This chain links TRBV4-1 with TRBJ1-1; TRBD1 might be the D (6 bases). The CDR3 runs to 14 residues. Germline assignment: CDR1 MGHRA and CDR2 YSYEKL. V gave up 4 bases and J gave up 1 base, with 10 bases separating them.

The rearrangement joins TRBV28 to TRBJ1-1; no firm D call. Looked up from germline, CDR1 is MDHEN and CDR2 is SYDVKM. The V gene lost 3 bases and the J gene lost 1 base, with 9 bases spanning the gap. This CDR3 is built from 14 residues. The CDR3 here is CASSFVQKNTEAFF. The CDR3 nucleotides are TGTGCCAGCAGTTTTGTACAGAAGAACACTGAAGCTTTCTTT.

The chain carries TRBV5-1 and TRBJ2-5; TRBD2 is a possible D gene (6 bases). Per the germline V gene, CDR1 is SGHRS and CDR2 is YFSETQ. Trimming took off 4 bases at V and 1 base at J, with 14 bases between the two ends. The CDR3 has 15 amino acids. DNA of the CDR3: TGCGCCAGCAGCAGTTGGGGAGGTGCCCAAGAGACCCAGTACTTC. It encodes CASSSWGGAQETQYF. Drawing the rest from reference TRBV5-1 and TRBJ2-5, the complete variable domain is KAGVTQTPRYLIKTRGQQVTLSCSPISGHRSVSWYQQTPGQGLQFLFEYFSETQRNKGNFPGRFSGRQFSNSRSEMNVSTLELGDSALYLCASSSWGGAQETQYFGPGTRLLVL.

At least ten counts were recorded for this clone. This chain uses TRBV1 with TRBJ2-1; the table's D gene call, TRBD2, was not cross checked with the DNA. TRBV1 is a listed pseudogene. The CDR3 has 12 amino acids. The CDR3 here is CTSKREYNEQFF. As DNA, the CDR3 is TGCACCAGCAAGCGGGAGTACAATGAGCAGTTCTTC.